Each of the 22 T cell receptor beta chains below was sequenced from the same sample in a study of blood T cell repertoires in COVID-19 (TCRdb year 2020). Receptor amplification or capture employed the immunoSEQ multiplex PCR assay. Not all clones reach the TCRdb copy of this immuneACCESS table, which keeps in-frame sequences only. Checked studies attribute under half of the gap to unresolved V genes and leave the rest unexplained. Recorded for this sample are hundreds of thousands of clones; 85% to 90% of them occurred a single time. The top ten constitute about 6.3% of the sample. The sequenced sample consisted of peripheral blood. Receptors originate from a woman aged 50 to 65 with COVID-19, enrolled during active disease.

The chain combines TRBV6-4 with TRBJ2-3; a possible D gene is TRBD1 (6 bases). Germline-derived CDR1 and CDR2 are MRHNA and SNTAGT. This CDR3 has 15 residues. V was shortened by 2 bases and J by 2 bases, with 11 bases between the two germline ends. CDR3 sequence (DNA): TGTGCCAGCAGTGACGGGAACAGGGACACAGATACGCAGTATTTT. It encodes CASSDGNRDTDTQYF.

This chain joins TRBV6-1 and TRBJ1-1, with 9 bases aligning to TRBD1. V was pared by 7 bases and J by 12 bases, with 12 bases of the junction left unmatched. Germline V lookup: CDR1 MNHNS, CDR2 SASEGT. The CDR3 has 13 amino acids. The CDR3 nucleotides read TGTGCCAGCACCCAGACAGGGGGTTTTGGAACTTTCTTT. Protein sequence: CASTQTGGFGTFF.

This clone was observed a single time. The V call is TRBV5-1, the J call TRBJ1-1, with D possibly TRBD1 on 5 matching bases. In germline, CDR1 is SGHRS, CDR2 YFSETQ. This CDR3 has 14 amino acids. With 4 bases removed from V and 1 base from J, the gap between germline ends came to 11 bases. The CDR3 here is CASSRRGENTEAFF. The DNA of the CDR3 is TGCGCCAGCAGCCGCCGGGGGGAGAACACTGAAGCTTTCTTT.

The CDR3 DNA is TGTGCCTGGACCGGCGGGACTAGCGGGGGTACTAGCACAGATACGCAGTATTTT. Amino acids: CAWTGGTSGGTSTDTQYF. This chain links TRBV30 with TRBJ2-3; 14 bases map to TRBD2. The CDR3 length is 18 residues. V dropped 4 bases and J dropped 0; count of bases not matched to a gene: 9. CDR1 and CDR2 from the germline V gene are GTSNPN and SVGIG (reference sequence).

The chain employs TRBV5-4 and TRBJ2-2, with 7 nucleotides matching TRBD1. Trimming took 3 bases from V and 2 from J; bases not matched to a gene: 4. The CDR3 runs to 15 residues. Germline V CDR1 and CDR2: SGHNT, YYREEE (reference sequence). The CDR3 spells CASSSGQSNTGELFF. In DNA, the CDR3 is TGTGCCAGCAGCTCGGGACAGTCTAACACCGGGGAGCTGTTTTTT.

About this clone: Other DNA sequences in this specimen translate into the identical CDR3. V usage is TRBV18 and J usage is TRBJ2-3; TRBD2 matches 10 bases. CDR3 length: 16 amino acids. The V segment lost 3 bases and the J segment 0 bases; nucleotides outside the gene matches: 3. Looked up from germline, CDR1 is KGHSH and CDR2 is LQKENI. CDR3 region: CASSPRTSGSTDTQYF. The CDR3 bases are TGTGCCAGCTCACCCCGGACTAGCGGCAGCACAGATACGCAGTATTTT.

The rearrangement joins TRBV28 to TRBJ1-2, with 8 bases identical to TRBD1. The CDR3 consists of 13 residues. CDR1 MDHEN and CDR2 SYDVKM come from the germline V gene. With V trimmed by 5 bases and J by 5 bases, 4 bases remained unmatched. The CDR3 spells CASSQGAYYGYTF. CDR3 sequence (DNA): TGTGCCAGCAGTCAGGGGGCGTATTATGGCTACACCTTC.

The J gene is TRBJ2-7, the V gene TRBV2; the match to TRBD2 covers 7 bases. The germline V gene has CDR1 SNHLY and CDR2 FYNNEI. CDR3 length: 13 amino acids. The trim removed 11 bases at V and 0 bases at J, leaving 7 bases unmatched. CDR3: CARRLAGSYEQYF. The CDR3 DNA reads TGTGCCCGTCGACTAGCTGGCTCCTACGAGCAGTACTTC.

This clone was seen a single time. Here the CDR3 DNA reads TGTGCCAGCAGCTCGGACCGTGGGAGCTACGAGCAGTACTTC. Translated, it gives CASSSDRGSYEQYF. The chain recombines TRBV7-2 with TRBJ2-7, with D possibly matching TRBD2 (5 bases). Between the trimmed V and J ends, which lost 4 bases and 3 bases, there was a span of 13 bases. The germline V gene encodes CDR1 SGHTA and CDR2 FQGNSA. The CDR3 is made up of 14 amino acids.

The chain combines TRBV21-1 with TRBJ2-1; the table's D call TRBD1 went unverified against the DNA. TRBV21-1 is tagged as a pseudogene. The CDR3 length is 12 residues. CDR3 loop: CASSKGGREQFF. The CDR3 nucleotides read TGTGCCAGCAGCAAAGGGGGCAGGGAGCAGTTCTTC.

This rearrangement joins TRBV29-1 to TRBJ1-2; D unresolved. V dropped 2 bases and J dropped 6 bases, with 13 bases sitting between them. The CDR3 extends over 13 amino acids. Germline values: CDR1 SQVTM, CDR2 ANQGSEA. For the CDR3, the DNA is TGCAGCGTTGAATCGCGTCCAGGTCATGGCTACACCTTC. This gives the protein CSVESRPGHGYTF.

Many counts were recorded for this clone. The chain carries TRBV10-2 and TRBJ2-7; D gene unclear. The CDR3 covers 13 residues. Between the trimmed V and J ends, which lost 3 bases and 2 bases, there was a span of 8 bases. Germline V gives CDR1 WSHSY, CDR2 SAAADI. In nucleotides, the CDR3 is TGCGCCAGCAGTGATCTGGCCCCCTACGAGCAGTACTTC. As protein: CASSDLAPYEQYF.

A few counts support this clone. The chain couples TRBV6-5 to TRBJ1-1; D perhaps matches TRBD1 (5 bases). CDR1 is MNHEY and CDR2 is SVGAGI in the germline V gene. Between the trimmed V and J ends, which lost 10 bases and 4 bases, there was a span of 16 bases. The CDR3 is made up of 13 amino acids. CDR3 DNA: TGTGCCACCACCAAGGCGGGGGGCACTGAAGCTTTCTTT. Translating it yields CATTKAGGTEAFF.

V is TRBV21-1 and J is TRBJ1-2; whether TRBD1, the table's D call, matches the DNA was not checked. TRBV21-1 is a pseudogene. The CDR3 length is 17 residues. Here the CDR3 DNA reads TGTGCCAGCAGCAAGGGACAGGGAGTTTCACTAGCCTATGGCTACACCTTC. Translating gives CASSKGQGVSLAYGYTF.

V and J are TRBV7-2 and TRBJ2-1, with 7 bases lining up with TRBD1. The J segment lost 3 bases and the V segment lost 5 bases, leaving 7 bases of the junction unmatched. CDR3 length equals 15 residues. Germline V gene sequence: CDR1 SGHTA, CDR2 FQGNSA. CDR3: CASSPSRDSYNEQFF. The CDR3 coding sequence is TGTGCCAGCAGCCCATCACGGGACAGCTACAATGAGCAGTTCTTC. Complete variable domain (other parts from reference TRBV7-2 and TRBJ2-1): GAGVSQSPSNKVTEKGKDVELRCDPISGHTALYWYRQSLGQGLEFLIYFQGNSAPDKSGLPSDRFSAERTGGSVSTLTIQRTQQEDSAVYLCASSPSRDSYNEQFFGPGTRLTVL.

The CDR3 spells CASSLLWGEANSPLHF. As DNA, the CDR3 is TGCGCCAGCAGCTTGTTATGGGGGGAAGCCAATTCACCCCTCCACTTT. The chain employs TRBV5-1 and TRBJ1-6, with a possible D match to TRBD1 (5 bases). Between the trimmed V and J ends, which lost 1 base and 7 bases, there was a span of 15 bases. Germline CDR1 SGHRS, CDR2 YFSETQ. The CDR3 has 16 amino acids.

The CDR3 loop reads CASSLVAGGGSYGYTF. The DNA of the CDR3 is TGTGCCAGCAGCTTAGTAGCAGGGGGAGGTAGCTATGGCTACACCTTC. The chain carries TRBV11-2 and TRBJ1-2; the match to TRBD1 covers 7 bases. Germline lookup yields CDR1 SGHAT and CDR2 FQNNGV. This CDR3 spans 16 amino acids. Trimming at V came to 1 base and at J to 4 bases, leaving 9 bases not matched to a gene.

The chain uses TRBV5-4 and TRBJ1-6; TRBD1 matches at 8 bases. J was trimmed by 7 bases and V by 0 bases; bases with no gene match: 6. Germline CDR1 is SGHNT and CDR2 is YYREEE (reference sequence). CDR3 length equals 16 residues. The CDR3 reads CASSLGTGRGNSPLHF. The CDR3 DNA reads as TGTGCCAGCAGCTTGGGGACAGGGCGGGGGAATTCACCCCTCCACTTT. The full variable domain, rest sourced from reference TRBV5-4 and TRBJ1-6, is ETGVTQSPTHLIKTRGQQVTLRCSSQSGHNTVSWYQQALGQGPQFIFQYYREEENGRGNFPPRFSGLQFPNYSSELNVNALELDDSALYLCASSLGTGRGNSPLHFGNGTRLTVT.

This rearrangement joins TRBV2 to TRBJ2-4, with a tentative D call TRBD1 (5 bases). CDR3 size: 13 residues. The V end was cut by 1 base, the J end by 5 bases, with 6 bases between. The V gene's germline CDR1 is SNHLY and CDR2 FYNNEI. The CDR3 DNA is TGTGCCAGCAGTGAAGGGGGCCAAAACATTCAGTACTTC. It translates to CASSEGGQNIQYF.

CDR3 sequence reads: CASRLHLGRENTEAFF. The CDR3 DNA follows: TGTGCCAGCAGACTTCACCTAGGGAGAGAGAACACTGAAGCTTTCTTT. The chain couples TRBV5-5 to TRBJ1-1; D remains unclear. The length of the CDR3 is 16 residues. Per the germline V gene, CDR1 is SGHKS and CDR2 is YYEKEE (reference sequence). V lost 5 bases, J lost 1 base, and 18 bases lay in between.

This clone was detected only once. V is TRBV19 and J is TRBJ1-2; D not certain. This CDR3 contains 12 residues. The germline V and J ends were trimmed by 4 bases and 2 bases, with 5 bases remaining between them. Looked up from germline, CDR1 is LNHDA and CDR2 is SQIVND (reference sequence). The chain's CDR3 is CASSKENYGYTF. CDR3 coding DNA: TGTGCCAGTAGTAAGGAGAACTATGGCTACACCTTC. Based on the CDR3 plus reference TRBV19 and TRBJ1-2, the full variable domain is DGGITQSPKYLFRKEGQNVTLSCEQNLNHDAMYWYRQDPGQGLRLIYYSQIVNDFQKGDIAEGYSVSREKKESFPLTVTSAQKNPTAFYLCASSKENYGYTFGSGTRLTVV.

The chain uses TRBV30 and TRBJ1-1; 7 bases match TRBD1. Germline values: CDR1 GTSNPN, CDR2 SVGIG (reference sequence). Trimming took 8 bases from V and 0 from J; bases not matched to a gene: 15. There are 16 residues in the CDR3. CDR3 region: CARTYGTAYMNTEAFF. In DNA, the CDR3 is TGTGCCAGAACCTACGGGACAGCGTACATGAACACTGAAGCTTTCTTT. Using reference TRBV30 and TRBJ1-1 for the parts outside the CDR3, the full variable domain is SQTIHQWPATLVQPVGSPLSLECTVEGTSNPNLYWYRQAAGRGLQLLFYSVGIGQISSEVPQNLSASRPQDRQFILSSKKLLLSDSGFYLCARTYGTAYMNTEAFFGQGTRLTVV.